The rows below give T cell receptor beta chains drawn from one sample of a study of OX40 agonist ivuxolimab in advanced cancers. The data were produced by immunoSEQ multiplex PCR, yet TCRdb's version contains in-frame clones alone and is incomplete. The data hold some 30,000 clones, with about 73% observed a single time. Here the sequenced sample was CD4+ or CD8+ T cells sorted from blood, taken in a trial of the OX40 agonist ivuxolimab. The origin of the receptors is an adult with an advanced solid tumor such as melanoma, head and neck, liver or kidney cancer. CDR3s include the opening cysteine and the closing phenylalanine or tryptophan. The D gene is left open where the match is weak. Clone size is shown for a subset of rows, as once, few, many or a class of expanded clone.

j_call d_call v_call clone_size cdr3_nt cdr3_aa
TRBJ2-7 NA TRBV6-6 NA TGTGCCAGCAGTTCCCCGGAGACCTACGAGCAGTACTTC CASSSPETYEQYF
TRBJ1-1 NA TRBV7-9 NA TGTGCCAGCAGCTTAGATTGGTTGCAGGGAAACACTGAAGCTTTCTTT CASSLDWLQGNTEAFF
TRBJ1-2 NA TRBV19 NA TGTGCCAGTAGTATACCCGGCGGGAACTATGGCTACACCTTC CASSIPGGNYGYTF
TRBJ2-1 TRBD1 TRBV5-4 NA TGTGCCAGCAGCTTGGCCAAGGGGGCGAGGTACAATGAGCAGTTCTTC CASSLAKGARYNEQFF
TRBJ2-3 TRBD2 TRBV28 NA TGTGCCAGCAGAGGACTAGCGGGGTACTTCAGGACAGATACGCAGTATTTT CASRGLAGYFRTDTQYF
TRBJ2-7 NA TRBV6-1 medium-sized TGTGCCAGCAGGTATAGGACCTCCGGGGAGCAGTACTTC CASRYRTSGEQYF
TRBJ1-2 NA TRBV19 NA TGTGCCAGTAGTCCTTCTGGGGTGGCACGCGGCTACACCTTC CASSPSGVARGYTF
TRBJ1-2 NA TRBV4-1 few TGCGCCAGCAGCCAAGAAAGCTGGGCGGCGCTCAACTATGGCTACACCTTC CASSQESWAALNYGYTF
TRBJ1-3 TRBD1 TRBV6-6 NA TGTGCCAGCAGTTATGGGACAGCTGGAAACACCATATATTTT CASSYGTAGNTIYF
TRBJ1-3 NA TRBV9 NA TGTGCCAGCAGCCCAGACGGGGGAGCAGGAAACACCATATATTTT CASSPDGGAGNTIYF
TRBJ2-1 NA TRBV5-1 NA TGCGCCAGCAGCGGCCTTATTCTTGGGCAGTTCTTC CASSGLILGQFF
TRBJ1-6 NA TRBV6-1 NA TGTGCCAGCAGTGAACGCAGGGCCTATAATTCACCCCTCCACTTT CASSERRAYNSPLHF
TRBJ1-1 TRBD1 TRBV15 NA TGTGCCACCAGCACGGGGACAGGGGGCACTGAAGCTTTCTTT CATSTGTGGTEAFF
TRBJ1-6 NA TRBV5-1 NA TGCGCCAGCAGCTTGGGGGACAATGGTTCACCCCTCCACTTT CASSLGDNGSPLHF
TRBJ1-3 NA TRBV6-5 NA TGTGCCAGCAGTACCGGAAACACCATATATTTT CASSTGNTIYF
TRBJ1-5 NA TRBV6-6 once TGTGCCAGCAGTTACTCGATAAAGAGCAATCAGCCCCAGCATTTT CASSYSIKSNQPQHF
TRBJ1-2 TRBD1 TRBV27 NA TGTGCCAGCAGCGAGGACAGGTTTAACTATGGCTACACCTTC CASSEDRFNYGYTF
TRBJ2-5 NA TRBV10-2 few TGCGCCAGCAGTGAGGATTGGAGGGAATGGGGCAAAGAGACCCAGTACTTC CASSEDWREWGKETQYF
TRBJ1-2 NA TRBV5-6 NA TGTGCCAGCAGCCCCCCGGGACCCTACTATGGCTACACCTTC CASSPPGPYYGYTF